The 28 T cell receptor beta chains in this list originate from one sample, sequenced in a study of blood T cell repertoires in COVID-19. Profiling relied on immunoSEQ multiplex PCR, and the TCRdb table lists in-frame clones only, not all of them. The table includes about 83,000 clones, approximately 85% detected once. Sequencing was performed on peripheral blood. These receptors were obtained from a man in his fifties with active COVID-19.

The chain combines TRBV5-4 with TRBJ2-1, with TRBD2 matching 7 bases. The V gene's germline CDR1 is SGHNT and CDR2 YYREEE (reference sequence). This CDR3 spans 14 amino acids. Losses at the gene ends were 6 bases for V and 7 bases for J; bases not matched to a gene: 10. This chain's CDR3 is CASTLGRGRNEQFF. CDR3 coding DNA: TGTGCCAGCACCCTGGGGCGGGGGAGGAATGAGCAGTTCTTC.

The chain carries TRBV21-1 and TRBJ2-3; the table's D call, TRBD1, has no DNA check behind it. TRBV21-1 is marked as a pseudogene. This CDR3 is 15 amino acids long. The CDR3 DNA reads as TGTGCCAGCAGCAAAGGTGAGGGGGTGACAGATACGCAGTATTTT. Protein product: CASSKGEGVTDTQYF.

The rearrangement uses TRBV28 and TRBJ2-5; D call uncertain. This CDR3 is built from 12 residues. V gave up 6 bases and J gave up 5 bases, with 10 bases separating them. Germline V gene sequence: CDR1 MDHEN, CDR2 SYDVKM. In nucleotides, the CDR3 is TGTGCCAGCAGAGAAGCGTGGGAGACCCAGTACTTC. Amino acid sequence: CASREAWETQYF.

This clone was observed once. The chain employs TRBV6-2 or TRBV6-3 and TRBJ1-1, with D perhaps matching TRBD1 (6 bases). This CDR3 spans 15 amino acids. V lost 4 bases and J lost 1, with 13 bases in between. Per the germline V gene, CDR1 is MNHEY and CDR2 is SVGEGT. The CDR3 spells CASSSHRVGNTEAFF. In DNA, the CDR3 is TGTGCCAGCAGTTCCCACAGGGTTGGGAACACTGAAGCTTTCTTT.

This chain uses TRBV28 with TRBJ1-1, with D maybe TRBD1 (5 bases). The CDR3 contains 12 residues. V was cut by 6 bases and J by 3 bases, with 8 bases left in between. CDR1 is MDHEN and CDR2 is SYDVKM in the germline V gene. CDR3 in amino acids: CASRGRDTEAFF. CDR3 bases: TGTGCCAGCAGGGGGCGCGACACTGAAGCTTTCTTT.

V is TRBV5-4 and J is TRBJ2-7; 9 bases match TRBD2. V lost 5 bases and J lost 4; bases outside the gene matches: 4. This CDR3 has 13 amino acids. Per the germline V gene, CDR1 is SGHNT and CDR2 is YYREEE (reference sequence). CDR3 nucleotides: TGTGCCAGCAGACAGGGACTAGCTTACGAGCAGTACTTC. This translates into CASRQGLAYEQYF.

The CDR3 here is CSVEGRTGGYNEQFF. CDR3 in DNA: TGCAGCGTTGAGGGAAGGACAGGGGGCTACAATGAGCAGTTCTTC. The V and J genes are TRBV29-1 and TRBJ2-1; TRBD1 aligns across 10 bases. The CDR3 spans 15 residues. Germline V gene sequence: CDR1 SQVTM, CDR2 ANQGSEA. The J segment lost 3 bases and the V segment lost 3 bases, leaving 5 bases of the junction unmatched.

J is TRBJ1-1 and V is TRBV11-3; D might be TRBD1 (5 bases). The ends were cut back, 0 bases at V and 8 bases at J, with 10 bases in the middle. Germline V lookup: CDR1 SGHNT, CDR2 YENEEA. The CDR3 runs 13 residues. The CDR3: CASSLDTGGEAFF. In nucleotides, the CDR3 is TGTGCCAGCAGCTTAGATACCGGGGGGGAAGCTTTCTTT.

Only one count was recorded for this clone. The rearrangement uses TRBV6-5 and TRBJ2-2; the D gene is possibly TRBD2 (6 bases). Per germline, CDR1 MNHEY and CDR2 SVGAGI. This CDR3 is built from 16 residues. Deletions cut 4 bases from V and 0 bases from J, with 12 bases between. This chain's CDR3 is CASSFGTFANTGELFF. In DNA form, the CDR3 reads TGTGCCAGCAGTTTCGGGACTTTCGCGAACACCGGGGAGCTGTTTTTT.

The CDR3 loop reads CATSGTGYQPQHF. The DNA for the CDR3 is TGTGCCACCAGTGGGACAGGGTATCAGCCCCAGCATTTT. The chain has TRBV24-1 and TRBJ1-5, with TRBD1 identical over 8 bases. Germline CDR1 and CDR2: KGHDR and SFDVKD. The CDR3 totals 13 residues. Trimming took 5 bases from V and 5 from J; bases not matched to a gene: 1.

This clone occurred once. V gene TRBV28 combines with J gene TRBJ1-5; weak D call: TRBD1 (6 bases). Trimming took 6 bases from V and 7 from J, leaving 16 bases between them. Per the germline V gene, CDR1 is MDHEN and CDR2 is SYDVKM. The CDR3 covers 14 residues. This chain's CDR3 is CASRLSGVSQPQHF. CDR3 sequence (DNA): TGTGCCAGCAGGCTGTCAGGGGTGTCGCAGCCCCAGCATTTT.

The DNA for the CDR3 is TGCGCCAGCAGCTTGGAGGCGGGCCGCTACGAGCAGTACTTC. It is translated as CASSLEAGRYEQYF. This chain joins TRBV5-1 and TRBJ2-7; tentatively, D is TRBD2 (5 bases). The V gene's germline CDR1 is SGHRS and CDR2 YFSETQ. This CDR3 comprises 14 residues. Trimming stripped 0 bases from V and 3 bases from J, with 10 bases between.

The CDR3: CASSLALGQNYGYTF. The CDR3 nucleotides are TGTGCCAGCAGCTTAGCATTGGGACAGAACTATGGCTACACCTTC. The chain has TRBV7-9 and TRBJ1-2; 7 bases fit TRBD1. The junction had 3 bases not matched to a gene; V was cut back by 0 bases and J by 2 bases. The germline V gene encodes CDR1 SEHNR and CDR2 FQNEAQ (reference sequence). CDR3 size: 15 residues.

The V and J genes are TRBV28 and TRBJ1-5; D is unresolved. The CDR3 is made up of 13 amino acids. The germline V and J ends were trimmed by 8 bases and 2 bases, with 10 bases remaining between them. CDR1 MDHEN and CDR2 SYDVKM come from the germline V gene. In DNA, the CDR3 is TGTGCCAGCCGACGGGTGGGCAATCAGCCCCAGCATTTT. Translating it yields CASRRVGNQPQHF.

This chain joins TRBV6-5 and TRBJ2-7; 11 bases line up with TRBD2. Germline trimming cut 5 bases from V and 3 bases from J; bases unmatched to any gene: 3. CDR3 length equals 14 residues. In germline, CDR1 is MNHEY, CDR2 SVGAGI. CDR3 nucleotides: TGTGCCAGCAGTAGACTAGCGGGGAGCTACGAGCAGTACTTC. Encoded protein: CASSRLAGSYEQYF.

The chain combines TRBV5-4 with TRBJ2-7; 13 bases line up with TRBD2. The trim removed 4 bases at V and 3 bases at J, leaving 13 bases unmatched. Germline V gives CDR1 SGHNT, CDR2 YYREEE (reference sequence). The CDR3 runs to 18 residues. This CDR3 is CASSLLKLAGGQDYEQYF. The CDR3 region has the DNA TGTGCCAGCAGCCTACTTAAACTAGCGGGGGGGCAGGACTACGAGCAGTACTTC.

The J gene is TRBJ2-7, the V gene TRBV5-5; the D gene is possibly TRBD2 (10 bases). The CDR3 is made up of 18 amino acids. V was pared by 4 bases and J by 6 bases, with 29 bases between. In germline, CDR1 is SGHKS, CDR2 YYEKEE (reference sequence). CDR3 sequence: CASSRQGEREGLRGEQYF. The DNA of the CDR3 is TGTGCCAGCAGCAGACAGGGGGAGCGGGAGGGCCTCCGCGGCGAGCAGTACTTC.

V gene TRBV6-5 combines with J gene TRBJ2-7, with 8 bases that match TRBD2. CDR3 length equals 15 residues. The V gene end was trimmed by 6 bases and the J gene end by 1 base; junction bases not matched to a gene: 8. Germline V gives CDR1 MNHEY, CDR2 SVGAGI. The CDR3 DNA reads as TGTGCCAGCAGGGCACGGGGCGGGGGGTCCTACGAGCAGTACTTC. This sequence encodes CASRARGGGSYEQYF.

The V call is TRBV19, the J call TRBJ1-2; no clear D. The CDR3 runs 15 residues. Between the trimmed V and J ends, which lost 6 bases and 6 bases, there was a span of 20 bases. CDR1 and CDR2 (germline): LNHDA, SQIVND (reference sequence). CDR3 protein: CASSLGATHHDGYTF. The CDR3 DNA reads TGTGCCAGTAGCCTCGGAGCCACCCATCACGATGGCTACACCTTC.

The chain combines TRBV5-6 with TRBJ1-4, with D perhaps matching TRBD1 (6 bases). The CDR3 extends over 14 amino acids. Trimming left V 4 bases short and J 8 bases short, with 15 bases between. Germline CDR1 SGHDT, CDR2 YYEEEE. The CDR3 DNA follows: TGTGCCAGCAGCGCAGACAGGTTCAGAGAAAAACTGTTTTTT. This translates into CASSADRFREKLFF.

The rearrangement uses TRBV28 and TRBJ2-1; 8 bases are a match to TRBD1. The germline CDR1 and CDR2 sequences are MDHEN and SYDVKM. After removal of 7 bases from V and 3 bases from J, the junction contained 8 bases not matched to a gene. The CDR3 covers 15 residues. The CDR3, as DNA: TGTGCCAGCACCGGAAAAGGACAGGGCTACAATGAGCAGTTCTTC. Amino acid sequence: CASTGKGQGYNEQFF.

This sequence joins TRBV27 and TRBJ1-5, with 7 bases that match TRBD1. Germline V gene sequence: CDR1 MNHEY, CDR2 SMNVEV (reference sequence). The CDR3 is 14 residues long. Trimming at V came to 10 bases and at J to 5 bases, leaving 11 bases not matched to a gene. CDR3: CATGDSGLHQPQHF. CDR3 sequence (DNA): TGTGCCACCGGGGACAGCGGTTTACATCAGCCCCAGCATTTT.

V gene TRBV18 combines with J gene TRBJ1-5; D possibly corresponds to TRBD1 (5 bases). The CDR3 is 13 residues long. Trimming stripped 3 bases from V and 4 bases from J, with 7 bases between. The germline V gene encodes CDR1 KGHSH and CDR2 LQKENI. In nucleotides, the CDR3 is TGTGCCAGCTCACCGACAGTGAATCAGCCCCAGCATTTT. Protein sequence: CASSPTVNQPQHF.

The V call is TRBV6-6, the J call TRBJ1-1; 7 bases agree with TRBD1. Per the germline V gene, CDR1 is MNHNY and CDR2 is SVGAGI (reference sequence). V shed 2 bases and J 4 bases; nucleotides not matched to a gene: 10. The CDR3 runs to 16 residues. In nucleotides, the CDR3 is TGTGCCAGCAGTTACCTTCCGAGGGGGCTCAGCACTGAAGCTTTCTTT. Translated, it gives CASSYLPRGLSTEAFF.

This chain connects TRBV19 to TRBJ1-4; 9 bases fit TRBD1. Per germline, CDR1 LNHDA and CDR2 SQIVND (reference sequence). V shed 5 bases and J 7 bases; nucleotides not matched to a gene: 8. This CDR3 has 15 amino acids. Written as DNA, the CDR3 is TGTGCCAGTAGTCCAGGGGACAGGGTACCTGAAAAACTGTTTTTT. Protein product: CASSPGDRVPEKLFF.

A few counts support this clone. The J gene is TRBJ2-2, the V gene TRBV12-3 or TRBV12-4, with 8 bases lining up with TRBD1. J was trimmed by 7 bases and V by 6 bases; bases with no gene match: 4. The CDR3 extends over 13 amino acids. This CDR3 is CASRLQGVGELFF. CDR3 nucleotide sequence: TGTGCCAGCAGGCTACAGGGGGTCGGGGAGCTGTTTTTT.

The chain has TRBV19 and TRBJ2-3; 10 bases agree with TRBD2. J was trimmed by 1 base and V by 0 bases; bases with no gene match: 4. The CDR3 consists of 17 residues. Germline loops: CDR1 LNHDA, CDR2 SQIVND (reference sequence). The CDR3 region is CASSIEALAGRTDTQYF. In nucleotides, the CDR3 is TGTGCCAGTAGTATAGAAGCACTAGCGGGACGCACAGATACGCAGTATTTT.

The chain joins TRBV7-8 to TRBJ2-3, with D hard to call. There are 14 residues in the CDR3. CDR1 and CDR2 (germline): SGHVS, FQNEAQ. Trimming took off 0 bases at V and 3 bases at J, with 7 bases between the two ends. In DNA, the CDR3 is TGTGCCAGCAGCTTAGCTAGCCAGACAGATACGCAGTATTTT. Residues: CASSLASQTDTQYF.